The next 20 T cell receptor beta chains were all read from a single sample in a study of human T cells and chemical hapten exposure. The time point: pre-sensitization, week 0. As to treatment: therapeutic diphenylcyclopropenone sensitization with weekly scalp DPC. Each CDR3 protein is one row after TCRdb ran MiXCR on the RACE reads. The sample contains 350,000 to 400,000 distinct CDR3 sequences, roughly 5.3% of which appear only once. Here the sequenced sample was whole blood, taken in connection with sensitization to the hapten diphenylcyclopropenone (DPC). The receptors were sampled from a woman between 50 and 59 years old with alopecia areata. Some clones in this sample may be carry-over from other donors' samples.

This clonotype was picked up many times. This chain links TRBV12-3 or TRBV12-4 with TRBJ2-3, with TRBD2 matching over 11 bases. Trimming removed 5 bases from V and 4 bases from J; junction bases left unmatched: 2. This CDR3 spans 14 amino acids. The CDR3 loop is CASSTLAGADTQYF. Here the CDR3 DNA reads TGTGCCAGCAGTACACTAGCGGGAGCAGATACGCAGTATTTT.

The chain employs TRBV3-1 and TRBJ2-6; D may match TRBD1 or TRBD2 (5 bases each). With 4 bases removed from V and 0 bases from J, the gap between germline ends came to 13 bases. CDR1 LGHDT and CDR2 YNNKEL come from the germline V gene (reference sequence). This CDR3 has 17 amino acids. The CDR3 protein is CASSPTGTSSGANVLTF. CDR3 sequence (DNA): TGTGCCAGCAGCCCAACCGGGACGAGCTCTGGGGCCAACGTCCTGACTTTC.

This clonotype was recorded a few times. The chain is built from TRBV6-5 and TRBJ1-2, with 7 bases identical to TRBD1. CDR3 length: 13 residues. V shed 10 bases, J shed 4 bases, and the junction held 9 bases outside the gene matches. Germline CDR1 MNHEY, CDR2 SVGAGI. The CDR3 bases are TGTGCCACCGGACAGGATGTTAGCTATGGCTACACCTTC. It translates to CATGQDVSYGYTF.

The CDR3: CASSLGGQGIYEQYF. CDR3 DNA: TGTGCCAGCAGCTTGGGGGGACAGGGGATCTACGAGCAGTACTTC. The chain recombines TRBV5-5 with TRBJ2-7, with 10 bases matching TRBD1. The CDR3 has 15 residues. Germline CDR1 reads SGHKS; CDR2 reads YYEKEE (reference sequence). V gave up 0 bases and J gave up 3 bases; unmatched junction bases: 3.

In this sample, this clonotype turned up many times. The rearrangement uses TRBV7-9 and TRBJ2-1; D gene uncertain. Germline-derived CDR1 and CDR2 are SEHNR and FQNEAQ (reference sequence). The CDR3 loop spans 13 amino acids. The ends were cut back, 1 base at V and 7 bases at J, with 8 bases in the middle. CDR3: CASSLGQVNEQFF. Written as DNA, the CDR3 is TGTGCCAGCAGCTTAGGCCAAGTGAATGAGCAGTTCTTC. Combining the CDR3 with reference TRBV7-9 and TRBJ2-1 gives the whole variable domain DTGVSQNPRHKITKRGQNVTFRCDPISEHNRLYWYRQTLGQGPEFLTYFQNEAQLEKSRLLSDRFSAERPKGSFSTLEIQRTEQGDSAMYLCASSLGQVNEQFFGPGTRLTVL.

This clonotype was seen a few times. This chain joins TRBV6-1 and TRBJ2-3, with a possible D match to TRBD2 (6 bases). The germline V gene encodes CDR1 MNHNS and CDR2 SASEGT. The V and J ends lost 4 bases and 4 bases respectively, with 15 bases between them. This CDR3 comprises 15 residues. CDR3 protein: CASSVLAEGPDTQYF. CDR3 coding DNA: TGTGCCAGCAGTGTGTTAGCGGAGGGCCCAGATACGCAGTATTTT.

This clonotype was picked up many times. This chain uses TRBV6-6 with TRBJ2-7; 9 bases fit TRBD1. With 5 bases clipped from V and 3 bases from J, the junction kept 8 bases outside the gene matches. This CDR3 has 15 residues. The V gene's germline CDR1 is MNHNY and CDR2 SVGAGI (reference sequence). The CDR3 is CASSLPGQGRYEQYF. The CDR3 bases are TGTGCCAGCAGTCTTCCGGGACAGGGCCGCTACGAGCAGTACTTC.

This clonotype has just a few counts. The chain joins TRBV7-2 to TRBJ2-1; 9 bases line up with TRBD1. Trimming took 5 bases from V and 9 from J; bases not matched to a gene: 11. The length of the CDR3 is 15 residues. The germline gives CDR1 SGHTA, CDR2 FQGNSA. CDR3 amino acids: CASSLPGTGTSEQFF. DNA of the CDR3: TGTGCCAGCAGCCTTCCCGGGACAGGGACCTCTGAGCAGTTCTTC.

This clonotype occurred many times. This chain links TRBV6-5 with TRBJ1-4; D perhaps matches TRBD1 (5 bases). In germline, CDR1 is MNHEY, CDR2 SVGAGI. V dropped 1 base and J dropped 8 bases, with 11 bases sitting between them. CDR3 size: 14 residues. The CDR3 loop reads CASSYLDNSEKLFF. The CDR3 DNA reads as TGTGCCAGCAGTTACTTGGACAACAGCGAAAAACTGTTTTTT.

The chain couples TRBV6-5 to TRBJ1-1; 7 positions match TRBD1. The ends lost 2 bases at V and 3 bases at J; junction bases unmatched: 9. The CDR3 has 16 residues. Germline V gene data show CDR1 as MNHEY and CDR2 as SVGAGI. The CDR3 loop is CASSYLPRQGDTEAFF. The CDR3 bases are TGTGCCAGCAGTTACCTCCCGCGACAGGGAGACACTGAAGCTTTCTTT.

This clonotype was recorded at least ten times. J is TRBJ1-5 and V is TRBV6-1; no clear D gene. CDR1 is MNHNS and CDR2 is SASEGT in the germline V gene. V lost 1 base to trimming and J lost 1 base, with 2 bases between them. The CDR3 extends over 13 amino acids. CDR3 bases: TGTGCCAGCAGTGAAGGGAGCAATCAGCCCCAGCATTTT. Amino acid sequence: CASSEGSNQPQHF.

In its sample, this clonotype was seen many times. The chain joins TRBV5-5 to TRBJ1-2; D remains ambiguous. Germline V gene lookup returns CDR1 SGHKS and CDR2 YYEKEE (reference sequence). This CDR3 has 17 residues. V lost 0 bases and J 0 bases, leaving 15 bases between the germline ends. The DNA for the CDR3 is TGTGCCAGCAGCTTGGTCGGAGGCGGTTATTCTAACTATGGCTACACCTTC. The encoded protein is CASSLVGGGYSNYGYTF.

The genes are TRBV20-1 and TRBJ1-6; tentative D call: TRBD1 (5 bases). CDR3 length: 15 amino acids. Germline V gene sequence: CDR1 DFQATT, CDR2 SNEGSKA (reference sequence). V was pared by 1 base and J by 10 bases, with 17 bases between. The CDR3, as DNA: TGCAGTGCTAGAGCCGGGGGAGGGATAAGGTCACCCCTCCACTTT. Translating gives CSARAGGGIRSPLHF.

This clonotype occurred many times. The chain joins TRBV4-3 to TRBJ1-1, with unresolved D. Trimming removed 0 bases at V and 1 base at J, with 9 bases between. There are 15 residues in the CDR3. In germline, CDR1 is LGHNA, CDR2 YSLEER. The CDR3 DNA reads TGCGCCAGCAGCCAAGATTCCAGACCGAACACTGAAGCTTTCTTT. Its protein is CASSQDSRPNTEAFF.

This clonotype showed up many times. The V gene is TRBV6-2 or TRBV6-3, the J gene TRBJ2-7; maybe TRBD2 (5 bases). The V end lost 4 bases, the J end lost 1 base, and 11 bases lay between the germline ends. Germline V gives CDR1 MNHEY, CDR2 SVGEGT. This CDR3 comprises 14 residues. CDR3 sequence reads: CASSWSGRSYEQYF. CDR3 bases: TGTGCCAGCAGTTGGTCGGGAAGATCCTACGAGCAGTACTTC.

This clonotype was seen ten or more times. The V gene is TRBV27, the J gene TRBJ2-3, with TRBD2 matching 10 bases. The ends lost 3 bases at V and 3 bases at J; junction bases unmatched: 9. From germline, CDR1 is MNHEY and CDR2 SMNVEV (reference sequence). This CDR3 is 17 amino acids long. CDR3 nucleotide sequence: TGTGCCAGCAGTTTCTGGGGTTCTAGCGGGAGTACAGATACGCAGTATTTT. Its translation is CASSFWGSSGSTDTQYF.

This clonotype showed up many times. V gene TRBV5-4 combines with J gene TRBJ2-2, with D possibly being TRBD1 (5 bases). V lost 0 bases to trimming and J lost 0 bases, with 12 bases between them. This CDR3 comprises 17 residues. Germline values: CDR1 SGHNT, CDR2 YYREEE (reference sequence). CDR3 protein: CASSLVRLGANTGELFF. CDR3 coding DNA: TGTGCCAGCAGCTTGGTTCGTTTAGGGGCGAACACCGGGGAGCTGTTTTTT.

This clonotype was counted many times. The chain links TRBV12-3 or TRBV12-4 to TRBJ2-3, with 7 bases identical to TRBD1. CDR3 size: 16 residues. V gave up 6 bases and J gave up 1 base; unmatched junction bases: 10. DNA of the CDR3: TGTGCCAGCAGCCCCCCGACAGGGATTGGCACAGATACGCAGTATTTT. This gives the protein CASSPPTGIGTDTQYF.

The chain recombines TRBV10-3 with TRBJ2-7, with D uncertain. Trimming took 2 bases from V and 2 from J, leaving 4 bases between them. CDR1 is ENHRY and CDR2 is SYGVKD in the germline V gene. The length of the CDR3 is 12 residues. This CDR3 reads CAISEDPYEQYF. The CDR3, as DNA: TGTGCCATCAGTGAGGACCCCTACGAGCAGTACTTC.

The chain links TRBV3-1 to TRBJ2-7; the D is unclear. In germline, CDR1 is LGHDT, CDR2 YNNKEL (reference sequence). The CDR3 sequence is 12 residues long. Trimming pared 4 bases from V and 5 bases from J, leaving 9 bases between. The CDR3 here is CASSPGANEQYF. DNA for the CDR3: TGTGCCAGCAGCCCCGGTGCCAACGAGCAGTACTTC.